This T cell receptor (beta chain) comes out of a study of neurological immune-mediated disorders. Study-level background: The disease course was relapsing-remitting in 31 and secondary progressive in about 9% of the roughly 35 multiple sclerosis patients.

The authors produced cDNA by 5'RACE using 10-nucleotide random UMIs. In TCRdb, the 5' RACE reads were re-called with MiXCR into one record per CDR3 protein. The repertoire holds 45,000 to 65,000 distinct CDR3 sequences, with approximately 4.4% as singletons. This clonotype has at least ten counts. Its antigen is unknown. Regarding the study as a whole: None of the CDR3 amino acid sequences of expanded clones were shared across subjects, and this suggested private repertoires in all groups. One related-CDR3 cluster, found by phylogenetic grouping, held repertoires of 18 of 34 multiple sclerosis patients and is a possible signature.

The CDR3 totals 13 residues. The germline V gene encodes CDR1 DFQATT and CDR2 SNEGSKA (reference sequence). Trimming at V came to 8 bases and at J to 10 bases, leaving 10 bases not matched to a gene. This clonotype was sampled from a man over 45 with multiple sclerosis. Specimen: PBMCs. The V and J genes are TRBV20-1 and TRBJ1-4; 10 nucleotides agree with TRBD1. DNA for the CDR3: TGCAGTACTCGGGACAGGGGAAGAGGAAAACTGTTTTTT. Amino acid sequence: CSTRDRGRGKLFF.